One and the same sample provided the 26 T cell receptor beta chains below, sequenced in a study of control samples from healthy donors and cancer patients. Repertoires were generated with immunoSEQ multiplex PCR, while TCRdb's copy carries only in-frame clones and drops some. In the table there are 150,000 to 200,000 clones, 85% to 90% of which are singletons. The sample taken for sequencing was blood. These receptors were taken from a woman aged 50 to 60 in good health.

The chain recombines TRBV7-9 with TRBJ1-4; D is unclear. V lost 4 bases and J lost 11, with 14 bases in between. The V gene's germline CDR1 is SEHNR and CDR2 FQNEAQ (reference sequence). This CDR3 is 13 amino acids long. The CDR3 DNA reads as TGTGCCAGCAGCTCCCGCGAGGCAGAGAAACTGTTTTTT. Translated, it gives CASSSREAEKLFF.

The rearrangement uses TRBV7-2 and TRBJ1-1; 7 nucleotides match TRBD1. This CDR3 comprises 12 residues. Germline assignment: CDR1 SGHTA and CDR2 FQGNSA. With V trimmed by 6 bases and J by 7 bases, 5 bases remained unmatched. In DNA, the CDR3 is TGTGCCAGCAGACCGAGGGGGCTTGAAGCTTTCTTT. It yields the protein CASRPRGLEAFF.

The CDR3 is CASSLAGGNGYTF. DNA for the CDR3: TGTGCCAGCAGCTTAGCGGGCGGTAATGGCTACACCTTC. The rearrangement uses TRBV7-2 and TRBJ1-2; D remains unclear. Germline V gives CDR1 SGHTA, CDR2 FQGNSA. The CDR3 is 13 residues long. V was trimmed by 0 bases and J by 6 bases, leaving 8 bases between them.

V is TRBV6-5 and J is TRBJ2-1; D call uncertain. V dropped 6 bases and J dropped 5 bases, with 5 bases sitting between them. There are 11 residues in the CDR3. CDR1 is MNHEY, CDR2 SVGAGI, per germline. The CDR3 is CASRRHNEQFF. The DNA of the CDR3 is TGTGCCAGCAGGCGTCACAATGAGCAGTTCTTC.

The chain links TRBV2 to TRBJ2-7, with D maybe TRBD2 (6 bases). The CDR3 is 13 residues long. V was cut by 11 bases and J by 6 bases, with 20 bases left in between. Germline-derived CDR1 and CDR2 are SNHLY and FYNNEI. CDR3 DNA sequence: TGTGCCTGCTTGGGGACTGCCCCTGTCGAGCAGTACTTC. It codes for CACLGTAPVEQYF.

The rearrangement uses TRBV4-2 and TRBJ2-3; 8 bases line up with TRBD2. This CDR3 comprises 17 residues. V lost 4 bases and J lost 2; bases outside the gene matches: 11. CDR1 is LGHNA and CDR2 is YNFKEQ in the germline V gene. The CDR3 sequence: CASSPLGRGAFTDTQYF. In DNA, the CDR3 is TGTGCCAGCAGCCCCCTAGGGCGGGGGGCTTTCACAGATACGCAGTATTTT.

This rearrangement joins TRBV7-3 to TRBJ2-1; 12 bases agree with TRBD2. This CDR3 region has 19 residues. From germline, CDR1 is SGHTA and CDR2 FQGTGA. V was pared by 1 base and J by 0 bases, with 7 bases of the junction left unmatched. The CDR3 DNA sequence: TGTGCCAGCAGCTTAATTTCTAGCGGGAGGGTTAGCTCCTACAATGAGCAGTTCTTC. It is translated as CASSLISSGRVSSYNEQFF.

The rearrangement uses TRBV10-2 and TRBJ1-4; 8 bases map to TRBD1. Germline CDR1 reads WSHSY; CDR2 reads SAAADI. With V trimmed by 9 bases and J by 8 bases, 8 bases remained unmatched. This CDR3 is built from 13 residues. Here the CDR3 DNA reads TGCGCCAGTGGGCAGGGGGCTCTAGAAAAACTGTTTTTT. This codes for CASGQGALEKLFF.

The chain carries TRBV15 and TRBJ1-4, with D perhaps matching TRBD1 (5 bases). Germline V gene lookup returns CDR1 LNHNV and CDR2 YYDKDF (reference sequence). This CDR3 region has 14 residues. Trimming took off 2 bases at V and 7 bases at J, with 11 bases between the two ends. In nucleotides, the CDR3 is TGTGCCACCAGCAGACGGGACGAACGTGAAAAACTGTTTTTT. This codes for CATSRRDEREKLFF.

The chain joins TRBV5-8 to TRBJ1-2; 7 bases line up with TRBD1. V shed 3 bases, J shed 6 bases, and the junction held 17 bases outside the gene matches. The CDR3 is 17 residues long. Germline V gene sequence: CDR1 SGHTS, CDR2 YDEGEE. The CDR3 loop reads CASSSPVNRDSPDGYTF. In nucleotides, the CDR3 is TGTGCCAGCAGCTCACCAGTGAACCGGGACAGTCCTGATGGCTACACCTTC.

This chain joins TRBV27 and TRBJ1-4; 9 nucleotides agree with TRBD1. Germline CDR1 is MNHEY and CDR2 is SMNVEV (reference sequence). The ends lost 6 bases at V and 3 bases at J; junction bases unmatched: 14. The CDR3 covers 18 residues. The CDR3 loop reads CASSRRAPGQGSNEKLFF. The CDR3, as DNA: TGTGCCAGCAGCCGAAGGGCTCCGGGACAGGGATCTAATGAAAAACTGTTTTTT. The full variable domain, completed using reference TRBV27 and TRBJ1-4, is EAQVTQNPRYLITVTGKKLTVTCSQNMNHEYMSWYRQDPGLGLRQIYYSMNVEVTDKGDVPEGYKVSRKEKRNFPLILESPSPNQTSLYFCASSRRAPGQGSNEKLFFGSGTQLSVL.

This chain connects TRBV6-6 to TRBJ1-1; D might be TRBD1 (6 bases). This CDR3 is 17 amino acids long. V lost 5 bases and J 0 bases, leaving 19 bases between the germline ends. Per the germline V gene, CDR1 is MNHNY and CDR2 is SVGAGI (reference sequence). The CDR3 DNA follows: TGTGCCAGCAGTCGGGGGGGCAGCGTCACAATGAACACTGAAGCTTTCTTT. This encodes CASSRGGSVTMNTEAFF.

As DNA, the CDR3 is TGTGCCAGCAGCCTCATTGGATCCGGGGAGCTGTTTTTT. Its translation is CASSLIGSGELFF. This chain links TRBV6-4 with TRBJ2-2; D is uncertain. Trimming shortened V by 6 bases and J by 6 bases, and 11 bases separated the two germline ends. Germline CDR1 and CDR2: MRHNA and SNTAGT. The CDR3 is 13 amino acids.

This clone was picked up one time. The V gene is TRBV5-1, the J gene TRBJ1-1; TRBD1 is a possible D gene (5 bases). The germline V gene encodes CDR1 SGHRS and CDR2 YFSETQ. The V and J ends lost 6 bases and 4 bases respectively, with 13 bases between them. The CDR3 has 13 residues. The CDR3: CASTPGTLTEAFF. The CDR3 bases are TGCGCCAGCACCCCTGGGACCCTCACTGAAGCTTTCTTT.

This clone has only one observation. Other DNA sequences in this sample translate to the same CDR3. The V call is TRBV30, the J call TRBJ1-1; D ambiguous. Germline loops: CDR1 GTSNPN, CDR2 SVGIG (reference sequence). CDR3 length: 11 residues. V was trimmed by 0 bases and J by 7 bases, leaving 6 bases between them. The CDR3 sequence is CAWSVRGEAFF. The CDR3 bases are TGTGCCTGGAGTGTACGGGGTGAAGCTTTCTTT.

This chain connects TRBV19 to TRBJ1-6; the D is unclear. The germline CDR1 and CDR2 sequences are LNHDA and SQIVND (reference sequence). Trimming shortened V by 3 bases and J by 5 bases, and 14 bases separated the two germline ends. The CDR3 runs 16 residues. CDR3 residues: CASSIFRPNHNSPLHF. The CDR3 region has the DNA TGTGCCAGTAGTATCTTTCGGCCCAATCATAATTCACCCCTCCACTTT.

The V gene is TRBV7-9, the J gene TRBJ1-1; TRBD1 agrees at 8 bases. Germline CDR1 reads SEHNR; CDR2 reads FQNEAQ (reference sequence). The CDR3 totals 12 residues. Unmatched junction bases numbered 4, after V lost 8 bases and J lost 5 bases. The CDR3 coding sequence is TGTGCCAGCGGACAGGGAAATACTGAAGCTTTCTTT. Its protein product is CASGQGNTEAFF.

The gene calls are TRBV27 and TRBJ1-5; the D gene is possibly TRBD1 (5 bases). Between the trimmed V and J ends, which lost 3 bases and 5 bases, there was a span of 11 bases. This CDR3 comprises 14 residues. The germline gives CDR1 MNHEY, CDR2 SMNVEV (reference sequence). CDR3 DNA: TGTGCCAGCAGTTTCCAGGGAATGGATCAGCCCCAGCATTTT. It codes for CASSFQGMDQPQHF.

The rearrangement uses TRBV21-1 and TRBJ2-1; the D call in the table, TRBD1, was not verified against the DNA. TRBV21-1 is classified as a pseudogene. The CDR3 has 15 amino acids. The CDR3 reads CASSSRDRAENEQFF. The CDR3 DNA sequence: TGTGCCAGCAGCTCCCGGGACAGGGCGGAGAATGAGCAGTTCTTC.

The V call is TRBV6-5, the J call TRBJ2-7; D possibly corresponds to TRBD2 (5 bases). Trimming removed 4 bases from V and 7 bases from J, with 8 bases in between. This CDR3 is built from 11 residues. Germline V lookup: CDR1 MNHEY, CDR2 SVGAGI. The CDR3 DNA reads TGTGCCAGCAGTTCCCCGGGGGAGCAGTACTTC. Amino acid sequence: CASSSPGEQYF.

This clone has a single count. J is TRBJ1-2 and V is TRBV27; no firm D call. Trimming removed 4 bases from V and 2 bases from J, with 11 bases in between. CDR1 and CDR2 from the germline V gene are MNHEY and SMNVEV (reference sequence). This CDR3 has 14 amino acids. This CDR3 reads CASSWATGNYGYTF. The CDR3 DNA sequence: TGTGCCAGCAGTTGGGCCACGGGGAACTATGGCTACACCTTC.

The chain carries TRBV5-5 and TRBJ1-6; possibly TRBD1 for D (5 bases). V gave up 6 bases and J gave up 10 bases, with 14 bases separating them. The germline V gene has CDR1 SGHKS and CDR2 YYEKEE (reference sequence). The CDR3 is 13 residues long. The CDR3 is CASTWRGSSPLHF. The CDR3 coding sequence is TGTGCCAGCACCTGGAGGGGATCCTCACCCCTCCACTTT.

Worth noting for this clone: The sample contains more than one DNA sequence encoding this CDR3. This chain links TRBV7-2 with TRBJ2-2, with 7 bases matching TRBD2. The CDR3 has 14 residues. J was trimmed by 2 bases and V by 5 bases; bases with no gene match: 2. The germline V gene has CDR1 SGHTA and CDR2 FQGNSA. The CDR3 is CASSLGLNTGELFF. DNA of the CDR3: TGTGCCAGCAGCCTGGGACTAAACACCGGGGAGCTGTTTTTT.

The V call is TRBV28, the J call TRBJ1-3, with a weak D call TRBD1 (6 bases). V lost 4 bases and J 0 bases, leaving 10 bases between the germline ends. The germline gives CDR1 MDHEN, CDR2 SYDVKM. The CDR3 is 15 amino acids. CDR3 bases: TGTGCCAGCAGTTCTGGGACAAGCTCTGGAAACACCATATATTTT. Translation gives CASSSGTSSGNTIYF.

This clone was observed a single time. This sequence joins TRBV18 and TRBJ1-2; D is perhaps TRBD1 (6 bases). Germline V gives CDR1 KGHSH, CDR2 LQKENI. The CDR3 length is 13 residues. V was trimmed by 6 bases and J by 4 bases, leaving 12 bases between them. In DNA form, the CDR3 reads TGTGCCAGCTCGCCCGGACAGTCCTATGGCTACACCTTC. It translates to CASSPGQSYGYTF.

The chain recombines TRBV28 with TRBJ1-5; the D gene is possibly TRBD1 (5 bases). The CDR3 runs 14 residues. V was shortened by 3 bases and J by 1 base, with 7 bases between the two germline ends. Germline CDR1 is MDHEN and CDR2 is SYDVKM. The CDR3 here is CASSLGPSNQPQHF. The CDR3 DNA is TGTGCCAGCAGTTTGGGACCGAGCAATCAGCCCCAGCATTTT. The complete variable domain, with remaining parts taken from reference TRBV28 and TRBJ1-5, reads DVKVTQSSRYLVKRTGEKVFLECVQDMDHENMFWYRQDPGLGLRLIYFSYDVKMKEKGDIPEGYSVSREKKERFSLILESASTNQTSMYLCASSLGPSNQPQHFGDGTRLSIL.